Shown below are 24 T cell receptor beta chains from a single sample sequenced in a study of T cell repertoires in cytomegalovirus infection. TCRdb analysed the reads with MiXCR anew, one entry per CDR3 protein. The sample records 740,000 or so distinct CDR3 sequences, less than 40% being singletons. Specimen: PBMCs. These receptors originate from a human donor in good health (CMV status not recorded). Some clones in this sample may be carry-over from other donors' samples.

This sequence joins TRBV6-1 and TRBJ2-2; TRBD1 matches at 11 bases. The CDR3 has 16 residues. Germline V lookup: CDR1 MNHNS, CDR2 SASEGT. V lost 7 bases and J lost 7; bases outside the gene matches: 11. The CDR3 region has the DNA TGTGCCAGCAACGCAGGGACAGGGGGTTACGTCGGGGAGCTGTTTTTT. Amino acids: CASNAGTGGYVGELFF.

The chain employs TRBV20-1 and TRBJ2-2; the match to TRBD2 covers 9 bases. The length of the CDR3 is 15 residues. V was clipped by 3 bases and J by 0 bases; unmatched bases: 2. From germline, CDR1 is DFQATT and CDR2 SNEGSKA (reference sequence). The CDR3 DNA is TGCAGTGCTAGGGCTAGCGGGACGAACACCGGGGAGCTGTTTTTT. Translated: CSARASGTNTGELFF.

This clonotype was found a few times. CDR3 bases: TGTGCCAGCAGTCTGACTGGACAGGTACGCTACAATGAGCAGTTCTTC. As protein: CASSLTGQVRYNEQFF. The chain joins TRBV6-5 to TRBJ2-1; 7 bases map to TRBD1. In germline, CDR1 is MNHEY, CDR2 SVGAGI. There are 16 residues in the CDR3. V lost 5 bases, J lost 3 bases, and 10 bases stayed unmatched.

With regard to this clonotype: A junction boundary mismatches the germline segment, possibly from a read error. The V gene is TRBV6-2 or TRBV6-3, the J gene TRBJ2-5; 11 bases are a match to TRBD2. Germline-derived CDR1 and CDR2 are MNHEY and SVGEGT. This CDR3 region has 16 residues. Written as DNA, the CDR3 is TGTTCCAGCAGACGCGGACTAGCGGGTACACAAGAGACCCAGTACTTC. Translated, it gives CSSRRGLAGTQETQYF.

This clonotype was counted at least ten times. This chain links TRBV7-8 with TRBJ2-1; D is unclear. V was shortened by 4 bases and J by 4 bases, with 11 bases between the two germline ends. The CDR3 totals 14 residues. Germline loops: CDR1 SGHVS, CDR2 FQNEAQ. The DNA for the CDR3 is TGTGCCAGCAGCTCCCCCGTTGATTACAATGAGCAGTTCTTC. It is translated as CASSSPVDYNEQFF.

The chain recombines TRBV4-1 with TRBJ1-4; tentative D call: TRBD1 (5 bases). V was shortened by 5 bases and J by 4 bases, with 17 bases between the two germline ends. CDR3 size: 16 residues. CDR1 is MGHRA, CDR2 YSYEKL, per germline. Here the CDR3 DNA reads TGCGCCAGCAGCAACCCGCCGACAGACCTTAATGAAAAACTGTTTTTT. Translated: CASSNPPTDLNEKLFF.

This clonotype occurred once. The rearrangement links TRBV4-2 to TRBJ2-1, with 8 bases identical to TRBD2. The length of the CDR3 is 16 residues. The junction had 14 bases not matched to a gene; V was cut back by 4 bases and J by 9 bases. Germline CDR1 reads LGHNA; CDR2 reads YNFKEQ. The CDR3 nucleotides read TGTGCCAGCAGCCCCGTTCCAGGACTAGCTTCGGGTGAGCAGTTCTTC. It yields the protein CASSPVPGLASGEQFF.

This clonotype was picked up a small number of times. The chain couples TRBV20-1 to TRBJ2-3, with 7 positions matching TRBD2. Germline V CDR1 and CDR2: DFQATT, SNEGSKA (reference sequence). Trimming at V came to 6 bases and at J to 0 bases, leaving 9 bases not matched to a gene. CDR3 length equals 15 residues. The CDR3 spells CSAHVLAPSTDTQYF. CDR3 bases: TGCAGTGCCCACGTACTAGCGCCGAGCACAGATACGCAGTATTTT.

The table lists this clonotype with a count of one. V gene TRBV20-1 combines with J gene TRBJ1-1, with D hard to call. Germline assignment: CDR1 DFQATT and CDR2 SNEGSKA (reference sequence). Trimming left V 0 bases short and J 2 bases short, with 10 bases between. The CDR3 sequence is 14 residues long. The DNA for the CDR3 is TGCAGTGCTAGAGATCCAGGCGCAAACACTGAAGCTTTCTTT. Protein sequence: CSARDPGANTEAFF.

A single count supports this clonotype. The chain couples TRBV29-1 to TRBJ1-2, with D tentatively TRBD1 (5 bases). This CDR3 region has 13 residues. Germline CDR1 is SQVTM and CDR2 is ANQGSEA. CDR3 DNA: TGCCGCGCCCCGGCGTTGAGTGGGGGGGGCTACACCTTC. It specifies CRAPALSGGGYTF.

The chain combines TRBV2 with TRBJ2-7; perhaps TRBD1 as D (6 bases). This CDR3 is built from 14 residues. CDR1 SNHLY and CDR2 FYNNEI come from the germline V gene. V was shortened by 7 bases and J by 0 bases, with 13 bases between the two germline ends. The CDR3: CASNPGHSSYEQYF. The CDR3 DNA follows: TGTGCCAGCAACCCGGGACACAGCTCCTACGAGCAGTACTTC.

This clonotype occurred once. The chain is built from TRBV19 and TRBJ2-1; D gene uncertain. V gave up 1 base and J gave up 4 bases, with 5 bases separating them. This CDR3 is 13 amino acids long. The germline V gene encodes CDR1 LNHDA and CDR2 SQIVND (reference sequence). The CDR3 DNA is TGTGCCAGTAGTATAGGTGCGTACAATGAGCAGTTCTTC. This sequence encodes CASSIGAYNEQFF. The whole variable domain, remainder taken from reference TRBV19 and TRBJ2-1, is DGGITQSPKYLFRKEGQNVTLSCEQNLNHDAMYWYRQDPGQGLRLIYYSQIVNDFQKGDIAEGYSVSREKKESFPLTVTSAQKNPTAFYLCASSIGAYNEQFFGPGTRLTVL.

This rearrangement joins TRBV12-3 or TRBV12-4 to TRBJ2-3, with 10 nucleotides matching TRBD2. The CDR3 covers 16 residues. J gave up 5 bases and V 7 bases, and 12 bases lay outside the gene matches. The CDR3 nucleotides read TGTGCCAGCACCCCCGAAGCGGGGGGGCCGAGAGATACGCAGTATTTT. Translated, it gives CASTPEAGGPRDTQYF.

This clonotype has only a few counts. This sequence joins TRBV28 and TRBJ1-2; D gene uncertain. Germline V lookup: CDR1 MDHEN, CDR2 SYDVKM. Trimming left V 6 bases short and J 5 bases short, with 10 bases between. CDR3 length: 12 amino acids. The DNA of the CDR3 is TGTGCCAGCAGCCTGCAGGCTTATGGCTACACCTTC. Translation: CASSLQAYGYTF.

This clonotype was observed a few times. The rearrangement uses TRBV7-2 and TRBJ1-2; 9 bases align to TRBD1. Germline V gene sequence: CDR1 SGHTA, CDR2 FQGNSA. With 5 bases clipped from V and 8 bases from J, the junction kept 9 bases outside the gene matches. The CDR3 runs to 14 residues. The CDR3 is CASSPRKDRGGYTF. As DNA, the CDR3 is TGTGCCAGCAGCCCCCGGAAGGACAGGGGAGGCTACACCTTC.

The chain links TRBV7-9 to TRBJ2-5, with D uncertain. Germline assignment: CDR1 SEHNR and CDR2 FQNEAQ (reference sequence). Trimming stripped 1 base from V and 2 bases from J, with 17 bases between. This CDR3 is 17 amino acids long. The CDR3 DNA reads as TGTGCCAGCAGCTTAGTCGGCAGTGGGTTACAACAAGAGACCCAGTACTTC. It is translated as CASSLVGSGLQQETQYF.

This clonotype was detected a few times. This rearrangement joins TRBV12-3 or TRBV12-4 to TRBJ1-5; a weak D match, TRBD1 (5 bases). The CDR3 has 15 residues. Trimming left V 4 bases short and J 3 bases short, with 13 bases between. CDR3 loop: CASSWGLGDNQPQHF. CDR3 sequence (DNA): TGTGCCAGCAGTTGGGGTTTGGGGGACAATCAGCCCCAGCATTTT.

Regarding this clonotype: This CDR3 is missing its conserved last phenylalanine or tryptophan, likely due to a read error. The chain joins TRBV6-4 to TRBJ1-1; 9 nucleotides line up with TRBD1. The germline CDR1 and CDR2 sequences are MRHNA and SNTAGT. V lost 4 bases, J lost 4 bases, and 4 bases stayed unmatched. This CDR3 has 14 amino acids. The CDR3 coding sequence is TGTGCCAGCAGTGCGACAGGGGGGCTCACTGAAGCTTTCCTT. The encoded protein is CASSATGGLTEAFL.

The chain is built from TRBV19 and TRBJ2-7; TRBD2 matches at 7 bases. The CDR3 is made up of 13 amino acids. CDR1 LNHDA and CDR2 SQIVND come from the germline V gene (reference sequence). Losses at the gene ends were 7 bases for V and 6 bases for J; bases not matched to a gene: 9. The CDR3 region is CASIAGEGAEQYF. The CDR3 DNA is TGTGCCAGTATCGCCGGGGAGGGAGCCGAGCAGTACTTC.

Notes on this clonotype: A junction boundary mismatches the germline segment, possibly from a read error. This chain links TRBV7-6 with TRBJ1-2; perhaps TRBD1 as D (6 bases). This CDR3 region has 12 residues. Germline lookup yields CDR1 SGHVS and CDR2 FNYEAQ. The chain's CDR3 is CASSSRTAGYNF. In DNA form, the CDR3 reads TGTGCCAGCAGCTCTCGGACAGCCGGCTACAACTTC.

The chain recombines TRBV6-6 with TRBJ2-7, with D unresolved. This CDR3 contains 11 residues. Trimming took off 5 bases at V and 6 bases at J, with 8 bases between the two ends. Germline CDR1 reads MNHNY; CDR2 reads SVGAGI (reference sequence). The CDR3 region has the DNA TGTGCCAGCAGTACAAGCCCCGAGCAGTACTTC. Translating gives CASSTSPEQYF.

This clonotype was found a few times. The V gene is TRBV20-1, the J gene TRBJ1-5; D is uncertain. The CDR3 spans 14 residues. CDR1 DFQATT and CDR2 SNEGSKA come from the germline V gene (reference sequence). V was trimmed by 5 bases and J by 1 base, leaving 12 bases between them. For the CDR3, the DNA is TGCAGTGCTCCCCGGCGGGGAAGCAATCAGCCCCAGCATTTT. It is translated as CSAPRRGSNQPQHF.

The chain employs TRBV20-1 and TRBJ2-1; 9 nucleotides agree with TRBD1. Germline-derived CDR1 and CDR2 are DFQATT and SNEGSKA (reference sequence). J was trimmed by 8 bases and V by 5 bases; bases with no gene match: 13. This CDR3 contains 15 residues. CDR3 coding DNA: TGCAGTGCTCCGGGGACAGGGACACCCCTCGATGAGCAGTTCTTC. Translation: CSAPGTGTPLDEQFF.

The CDR3 DNA is TGTGCCACCAGTGACCATAGAGCGAACACCGGGGAGCTGTTTTTT. This codes for CATSDHRANTGELFF. V gene TRBV24-1 combines with J gene TRBJ2-2; D gene unclear. V lost 4 bases and J 0 bases, leaving 8 bases between the germline ends. Per the germline V gene, CDR1 is KGHDR and CDR2 is SFDVKD. The CDR3 totals 15 residues.